The 21 T cell receptor beta chains below all came from one sample that was sequenced in a study of T cell changes during pregnancy in multiple sclerosis. Method: immunoSEQ multiplex PCR; TCRdb's copy keeps in-frame clones and lacks some. Of more than 35,000 clones in the sample, approximately 90% were seen once. The starting material was CD4+ T cells from peripheral blood mononuclear cells, obtained in the third trimester of pregnancy. The receptors were gathered from a female donor in good health, enrolled as a control in a pregnancy study.

This chain joins TRBV7-2 and TRBJ2-7, with TRBD2 identical over 8 bases. The trim removed 0 bases at V and 7 bases at J, leaving 17 bases unmatched. Germline V CDR1 and CDR2: SGHTA, FQGNSA. This CDR3 has 18 amino acids. The CDR3: CASSLARGFGGGSEEQYF. The CDR3 nucleotides are TGTGCCAGCAGCTTAGCGCGGGGATTCGGCGGGGGGTCCGAGGAGCAGTACTTC.

This CDR3 reads CASEERGTDTQYF. The DNA for the CDR3 is TGTGCCAGCGAAGAGCGGGGCACAGATACGCAGTATTTT. The chain has TRBV5-4 and TRBJ2-3, with a weak D call TRBD2 (6 bases). CDR1 and CDR2 from the germline V gene are SGHNT and YYREEE (reference sequence). The V end was cut by 7 bases, the J end by 1 base, with 10 bases between. The CDR3 sequence is 13 residues long.

The chain links TRBV5-4 to TRBJ2-1; 8 bases agree with TRBD2. This CDR3 comprises 19 residues. Per germline, CDR1 SGHNT and CDR2 YYREEE (reference sequence). V was clipped by 4 bases and J by 5 bases; unmatched bases: 20. CDR3 sequence reads: CASSPRGAKREFTHNEQFF. For the CDR3, the DNA is TGTGCCAGCAGCCCGAGGGGAGCGAAGCGGGAGTTTACTCACAATGAGCAGTTCTTC.

The chain combines TRBV30 with TRBJ2-1; unclear D gene. The CDR3 is 17 amino acids. Trimming left V 3 bases short and J 1 base short, with 19 bases between. In germline, CDR1 is GTSNPN, CDR2 SVGIG (reference sequence). The CDR3 sequence: CAWRLGKTPFSYNEQFF. The CDR3 bases are TGTGCCTGGAGGCTAGGAAAGACCCCCTTTTCCTACAATGAGCAGTTCTTC. The complete variable domain, with remaining parts taken from reference TRBV30 and TRBJ2-1, reads SQTIHQWPATLVQPVGSPLSLECTVEGTSNPNLYWYRQAAGRGLQLLFYSVGIGQISSEVPQNLSASRPQDRQFILSSKKLLLSDSGFYLCAWRLGKTPFSYNEQFFGPGTRLTVL.

The chain is built from TRBV10-1 and TRBJ2-3; D call uncertain. Germline CDR1 and CDR2: WNHNN and SYGVQD (reference sequence). V was clipped by 4 bases and J by 0 bases, with 2 bases between them. CDR3 length: 12 amino acids. CDR3 nucleotide sequence: TGCGCCAGCAGTGCTAGCACAGATACGCAGTATTTT. Protein sequence: CASSASTDTQYF.

CDR3 DNA sequence: TGTGCCAGCAGCTTAATGCGAGGGTCCTCCTACGAGCAGTACTTC. Residues: CASSLMRGSSYEQYF. This chain uses TRBV11-2 with TRBJ2-7, with TRBD2 as a possible D gene (5 bases). The CDR3 runs 15 residues. V dropped 2 bases and J dropped 0 bases, with 11 bases sitting between them. Looked up from germline, CDR1 is SGHAT and CDR2 is FQNNGV.

This clone was seen a few times. The chain employs TRBV2 and TRBJ1-2; D is uncertain. V lost 6 bases, J lost 7 bases, and 18 bases lay in between. The CDR3 is 14 residues long. Germline V CDR1 and CDR2: SNHLY, FYNNEI. CDR3 in DNA: TGTGCCAGCAGGGAACCGGGGAGCTGGAGTGGCTACACCTTC. Its protein is CASREPGSWSGYTF.

The chain carries TRBV4-3 and TRBJ2-5; 8 positions match TRBD1. This CDR3 has 14 residues. Germline CDR1 LGHNA, CDR2 YSLEER. Losses at the gene ends were 4 bases for V and 2 bases for J; bases not matched to a gene: 3. In nucleotides, the CDR3 is TGCGCCAGCAGCCCAAGGACAGGGCAAGAGACCCAGTACTTC. This codes for CASSPRTGQETQYF.

V gene TRBV7-9 combines with J gene TRBJ1-1, with D possibly being TRBD1 (6 bases). Per germline, CDR1 SEHNR and CDR2 FQNEAQ (reference sequence). The CDR3 has 13 amino acids. With 5 bases removed from V and 4 bases from J, the gap between germline ends came to 11 bases. DNA of the CDR3: TGTGCCAGCAGCCAACAGGGCGGCACTGAAGCTTTCTTT. Protein product: CASSQQGGTEAFF.

The gene calls are TRBV7-2 and TRBJ2-5; 9 nucleotides line up with TRBD2. CDR1 and CDR2 (germline): SGHTA, FQGNSA. The length of the CDR3 is 15 residues. The trim removed 6 bases at V and 3 bases at J, leaving 8 bases unmatched. DNA of the CDR3: TGTGCCAGCAGTTCTCTAGCGGGGATGGAAGAGACCCAGTACTTC. This encodes CASSSLAGMEETQYF.

For the CDR3, the DNA is TGTGCCAGCAGCGGGACAGGTCGCGATGGCTACACCTTC. Translating gives CASSGTGRDGYTF. The chain is built from TRBV6-1 and TRBJ1-2; 8 bases agree with TRBD1. V gave up 6 bases and J gave up 6 bases; unmatched junction bases: 6. The CDR3 consists of 13 residues. CDR1 is MNHNS, CDR2 SASEGT, per germline.

V usage is TRBV9 and J usage is TRBJ1-2; possible D gene TRBD1, 5 bases. In germline, CDR1 is SGDLS, CDR2 YYNGEE. The CDR3 sequence is 13 residues long. V shed 5 bases and J shed 8 bases, with 16 bases lying between them. The CDR3 here is CASSHQDRGGYTF. DNA for the CDR3: TGTGCCAGCAGTCACCAGGACCGGGGGGGCTACACCTTC.

This clone was detected only once. The chain combines TRBV10-2 with TRBJ1-2; 9 nucleotides agree with TRBD1. Germline V gene data show CDR1 as WSHSY and CDR2 as SAAADI. The CDR3 sequence is 15 residues long. J gave up 8 bases and V 4 bases, and 11 bases lay outside the gene matches. The CDR3 region is CASSARRTGGGGYTF. The CDR3 bases are TGCGCCAGCAGTGCCCGACGCACAGGGGGCGGAGGCTACACCTTC.

The CDR3 DNA sequence: TGTGCCAGCAGCAAGAGAAAGACAGGGCATTATTACAATGAGCAGTTCTTC. This encodes CASSKRKTGHYYNEQFF. The chain couples TRBV5-6 to TRBJ2-1; TRBD1 aligns across 7 bases. CDR3 length: 17 residues. Germline CDR1 SGHDT, CDR2 YYEEEE. The ends lost 4 bases at V and 4 bases at J; junction bases unmatched: 14.

The V and J genes are TRBV29-1 and TRBJ1-1; D gene uncertain. V was cut by 4 bases and J by 7 bases, with 13 bases left in between. Germline values: CDR1 SQVTM, CDR2 ANQGSEA. This CDR3 spans 12 amino acids. CDR3 nucleotide sequence: TGCAGCGTTGGAACTTCAAGTATTGAAGCTTTCTTT. It is translated as CSVGTSSIEAFF.

V and J are TRBV28 and TRBJ2-2; TRBD2 agrees at 9 bases. The germline V gene has CDR1 MDHEN and CDR2 SYDVKM. The CDR3 has 14 residues. Trimming removed 8 bases from V and 8 bases from J; junction bases left unmatched: 9. The chain's CDR3 is CASLREGIRGELFF. The CDR3 DNA reads as TGTGCCAGCTTGCGGGAGGGAATCAGGGGGGAGCTGTTTTTT.

V gene TRBV19 combines with J gene TRBJ1-2, with D unresolved. The germline V gene encodes CDR1 LNHDA and CDR2 SQIVND (reference sequence). The CDR3 loop spans 13 amino acids. Trimming removed 7 bases at V and 0 bases at J, with 9 bases between. For the CDR3, the DNA is TGTGCCAGTAAGGTAGGAGCTAACTATGGCTACACCTTC. Its protein product is CASKVGANYGYTF.

The chain employs TRBV7-9 and TRBJ1-4; perhaps TRBD1 as D (5 bases). Trimming left V 5 bases short and J 7 bases short, with 20 bases between. The CDR3 is 16 amino acids. From germline, CDR1 is SEHNR and CDR2 FQNEAQ (reference sequence). CDR3 coding DNA: TGTGCCAGCAGCGTAATGTCAGGGCTGGTGGCTGAAAAACTGTTTTTT. This translates into CASSVMSGLVAEKLFF.

V is TRBV6-1 and J is TRBJ1-1; D perhaps matches TRBD1 (6 bases). This CDR3 is 14 amino acids long. V was trimmed by 5 bases and J by 7 bases, leaving 17 bases between them. Germline loops: CDR1 MNHNS, CDR2 SASEGT. CDR3 loop: CASSRTGSAGEAFF. CDR3 nucleotide sequence: TGTGCCAGCAGTAGAACAGGGAGCGCGGGTGAAGCTTTCTTT.

The V call is TRBV7-9, the J call TRBJ1-2; D is unresolved. The CDR3 sequence is 14 residues long. V lost 2 bases and J lost 5, with 12 bases in between. The germline V gene has CDR1 SEHNR and CDR2 FQNEAQ (reference sequence). CDR3 nucleotide sequence: TGTGCCAGCAGCTTAATGGGCCCGGGGTATGGCTACACCTTC. It codes for CASSLMGPGYGYTF.

The chain couples TRBV30 to TRBJ1-1; the D gene is possibly TRBD1 (5 bases). The CDR3 has 12 residues. Trimming left V 1 base short and J 5 bases short, with 8 bases between. Germline V gene sequence: CDR1 GTSNPN, CDR2 SVGIG (reference sequence). CDR3 protein: CAWSGGGTEAFF. The CDR3 DNA follows: TGTGCCTGGAGTGGGGGGGGGACTGAAGCTTTCTTT. The complete variable domain, with remaining parts taken from reference TRBV30 and TRBJ1-1, reads SQTIHQWPATLVQPVGSPLSLECTVEGTSNPNLYWYRQAAGRGLQLLFYSVGIGQISSEVPQNLSASRPQDRQFILSSKKLLLSDSGFYLCAWSGGGTEAFFGQGTRLTVV.